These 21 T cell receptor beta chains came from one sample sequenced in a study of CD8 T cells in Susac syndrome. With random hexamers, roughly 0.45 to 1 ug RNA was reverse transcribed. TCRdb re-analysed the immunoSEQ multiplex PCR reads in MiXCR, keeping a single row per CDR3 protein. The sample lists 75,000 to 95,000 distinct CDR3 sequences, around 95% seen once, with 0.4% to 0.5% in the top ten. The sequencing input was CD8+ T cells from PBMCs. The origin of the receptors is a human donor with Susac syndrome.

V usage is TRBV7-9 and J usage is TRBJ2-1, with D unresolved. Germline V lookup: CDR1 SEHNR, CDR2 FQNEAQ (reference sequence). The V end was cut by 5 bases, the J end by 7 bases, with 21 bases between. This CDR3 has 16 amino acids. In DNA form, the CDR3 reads TGTGCCAGCAGCCCGCGGACCGTGGCAATGGTTAATGAGCAGTTCTTC. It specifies CASSPRTVAMVNEQFF.

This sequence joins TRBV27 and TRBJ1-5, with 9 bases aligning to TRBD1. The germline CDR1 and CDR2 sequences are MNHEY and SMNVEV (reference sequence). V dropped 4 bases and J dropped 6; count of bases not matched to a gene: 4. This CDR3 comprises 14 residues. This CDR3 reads CASSSLGQGQPQHF. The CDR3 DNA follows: TGTGCCAGCAGTTCCCTGGGACAGGGTCAGCCCCAGCATTTT.

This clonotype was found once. CDR3 DNA: TGCAGTGCTGGGGATTTTAGCGGGAGTAGGATGGAGCAGTTCTTC. This gives the protein CSAGDFSGSRMEQFF. The chain has TRBV20-1 and TRBJ2-1; TRBD2 matches 9 bases. CDR1 DFQATT and CDR2 SNEGSKA come from the germline V gene (reference sequence). Trimming removed 5 bases from V and 10 bases from J; junction bases left unmatched: 15. The CDR3 length is 15 residues.

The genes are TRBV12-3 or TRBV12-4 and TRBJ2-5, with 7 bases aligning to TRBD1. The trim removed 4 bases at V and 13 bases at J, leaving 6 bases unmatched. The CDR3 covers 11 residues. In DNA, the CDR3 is TGTGCCAGCAGTTCAGGACAGGCCCCGTACTTC. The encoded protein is CASSSGQAPYF.

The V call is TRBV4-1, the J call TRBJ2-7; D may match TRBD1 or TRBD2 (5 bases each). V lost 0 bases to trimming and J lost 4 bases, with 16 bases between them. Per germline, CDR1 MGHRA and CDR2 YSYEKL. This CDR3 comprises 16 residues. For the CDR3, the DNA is TGCGCCAGCAGCCAAGATCCTGGGGGAAAGACTTACGAGCAGTACTTC. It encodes CASSQDPGGKTYEQYF.

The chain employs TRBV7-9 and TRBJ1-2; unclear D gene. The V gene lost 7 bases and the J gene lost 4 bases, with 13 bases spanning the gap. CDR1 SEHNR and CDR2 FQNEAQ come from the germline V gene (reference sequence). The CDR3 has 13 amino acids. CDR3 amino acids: CASTPFDIYGYTF. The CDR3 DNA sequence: TGTGCCAGCACCCCTTTCGACATCTATGGCTACACCTTC.

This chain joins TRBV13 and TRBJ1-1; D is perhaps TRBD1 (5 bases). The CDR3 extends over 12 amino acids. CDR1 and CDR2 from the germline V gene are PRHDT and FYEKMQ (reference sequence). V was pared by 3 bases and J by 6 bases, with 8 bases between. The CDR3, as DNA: TGTGCCAGCAGCTTCCAGGGATCTGAAGCTTTCTTT. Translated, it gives CASSFQGSEAFF.

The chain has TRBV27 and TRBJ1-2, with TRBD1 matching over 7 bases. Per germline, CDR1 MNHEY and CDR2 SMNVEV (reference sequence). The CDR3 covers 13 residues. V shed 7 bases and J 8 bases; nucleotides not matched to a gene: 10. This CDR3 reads CASTPGRGGGYTF. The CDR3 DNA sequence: TGTGCCAGCACCCCTGGCAGGGGGGGAGGCTACACCTTC.

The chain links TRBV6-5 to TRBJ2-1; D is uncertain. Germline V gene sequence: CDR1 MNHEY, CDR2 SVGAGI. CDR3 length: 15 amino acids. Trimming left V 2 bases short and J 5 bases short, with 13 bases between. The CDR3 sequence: CASSYLGPGDNEQFF. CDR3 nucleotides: TGTGCCAGCAGTTACCTCGGCCCCGGTGACAATGAGCAGTTCTTC.

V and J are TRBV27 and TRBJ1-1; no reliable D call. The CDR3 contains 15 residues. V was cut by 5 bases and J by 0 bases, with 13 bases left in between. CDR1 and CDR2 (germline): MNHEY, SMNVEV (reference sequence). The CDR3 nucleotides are TGTGCCAGCAGTCTCCACGGGGATATGAACACTGAAGCTTTCTTT. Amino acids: CASSLHGDMNTEAFF.

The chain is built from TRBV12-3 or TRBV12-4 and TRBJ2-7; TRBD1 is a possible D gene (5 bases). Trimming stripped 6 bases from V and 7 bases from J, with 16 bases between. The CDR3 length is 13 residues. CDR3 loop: CASSYGSKGEQYF. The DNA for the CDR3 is TGTGCCAGCAGCTATGGATCAAAGGGGGAGCAGTACTTC.

In DNA form, the CDR3 reads TGTGCCAGCACCCTAGGGCAGGGGTACTATGGCTACACCTTC. Translating it yields CASTLGQGYYGYTF. The rearrangement joins TRBV12-3 or TRBV12-4 to TRBJ1-2; perhaps TRBD1 as D (6 bases). The CDR3 loop spans 14 amino acids. The germline V and J ends were trimmed by 7 bases and 3 bases, with 15 bases remaining between them.

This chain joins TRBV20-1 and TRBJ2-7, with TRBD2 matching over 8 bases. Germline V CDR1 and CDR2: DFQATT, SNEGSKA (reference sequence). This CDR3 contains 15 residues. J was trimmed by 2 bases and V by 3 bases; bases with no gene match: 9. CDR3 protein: CSASPFSGRAYEQYF. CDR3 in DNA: TGCAGTGCTAGCCCCTTCTCCGGGAGGGCCTACGAGCAGTACTTC.

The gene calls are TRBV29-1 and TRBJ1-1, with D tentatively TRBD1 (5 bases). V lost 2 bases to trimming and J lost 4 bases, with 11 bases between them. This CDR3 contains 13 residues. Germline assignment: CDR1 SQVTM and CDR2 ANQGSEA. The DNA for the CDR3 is TGCAGCGTTGAATTCGGGGGATTCACTGAAGCTTTCTTT. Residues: CSVEFGGFTEAFF.

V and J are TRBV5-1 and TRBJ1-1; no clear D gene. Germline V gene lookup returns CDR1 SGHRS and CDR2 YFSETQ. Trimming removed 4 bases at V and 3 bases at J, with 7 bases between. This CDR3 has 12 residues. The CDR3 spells CASSEADTEAFF. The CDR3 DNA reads TGCGCCAGCAGCGAGGCGGACACTGAAGCTTTCTTT.

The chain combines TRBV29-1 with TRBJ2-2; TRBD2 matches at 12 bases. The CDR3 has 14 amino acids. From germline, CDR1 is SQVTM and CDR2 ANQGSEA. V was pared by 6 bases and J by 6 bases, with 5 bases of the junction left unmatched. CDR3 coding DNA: TGCAGCGTGGCTAGCGGGAGGGCTGCCGGGGAGCTGTTTTTT. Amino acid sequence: CSVASGRAAGELFF.

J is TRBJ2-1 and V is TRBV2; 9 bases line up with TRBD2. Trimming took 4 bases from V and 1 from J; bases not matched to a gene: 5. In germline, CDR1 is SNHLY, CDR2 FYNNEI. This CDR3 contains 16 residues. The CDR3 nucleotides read TGTGCCAGCAGTGGAGCGGGAGGAAGGTCCTACAATGAGCAGTTCTTC. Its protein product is CASSGAGGRSYNEQFF.

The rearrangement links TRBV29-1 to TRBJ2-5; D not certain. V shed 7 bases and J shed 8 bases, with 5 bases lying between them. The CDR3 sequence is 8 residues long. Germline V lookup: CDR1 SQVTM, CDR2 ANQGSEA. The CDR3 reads CSAGTQYF. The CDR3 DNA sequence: TGCAGCGCCGGTACCCAGTACTTC.

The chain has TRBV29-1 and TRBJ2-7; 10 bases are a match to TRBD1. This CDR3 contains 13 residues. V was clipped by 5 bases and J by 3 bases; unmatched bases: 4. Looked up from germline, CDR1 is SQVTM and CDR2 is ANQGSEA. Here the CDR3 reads CSVPGQGFYEQYF. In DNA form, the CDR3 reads TGCAGCGTTCCGGGACAGGGGTTCTACGAGCAGTACTTC.

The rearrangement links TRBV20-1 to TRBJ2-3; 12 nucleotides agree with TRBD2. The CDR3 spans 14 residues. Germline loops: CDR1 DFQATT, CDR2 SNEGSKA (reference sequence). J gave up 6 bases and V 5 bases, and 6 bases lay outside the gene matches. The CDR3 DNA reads TGCAGTGCTCTGACTAGCGGGAGTTCGGATACGCAGTATTTT. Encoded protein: CSALTSGSSDTQYF.

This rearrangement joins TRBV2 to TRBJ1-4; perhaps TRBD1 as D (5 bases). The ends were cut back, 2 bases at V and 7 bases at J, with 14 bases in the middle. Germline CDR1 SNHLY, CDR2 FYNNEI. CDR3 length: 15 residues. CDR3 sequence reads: CASSEYLGQLEKLFF. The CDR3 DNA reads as TGTGCCAGCAGTGAATACTTGGGGCAGCTTGAAAAACTGTTTTTT.